The 26 T cell receptor beta chains listed next were all sequenced from one sample in a study of Ad26.COV2.S vaccination and SARS-CoV-2 variants. Profiled with immunoSEQ multiplex PCR; TCRdb holds only in-frame clones, not every one. The table has some 190,000 clones, roughly 87% seen once. Sequencing was performed on peripheral blood, taken after recovery from COVID-19. The receptors here all came from a human donor who had recovered from COVID-19.

V usage is TRBV5-1 and J usage is TRBJ1-1, with 7 bases aligning to TRBD1. J was trimmed by 0 bases and V by 2 bases; bases with no gene match: 4. The CDR3 length is 15 residues. The germline CDR1 and CDR2 sequences are SGHRS and YFSETQ. The CDR3 DNA is TGCGCCAGCAGCTTAGGGACAGCCATGAACACTGAAGCTTTCTTT. The encoded protein is CASSLGTAMNTEAFF.

The chain uses TRBV7-9 and TRBJ2-3; 10 bases are a match to TRBD2. The CDR3 length is 16 residues. The germline gives CDR1 SEHNR, CDR2 FQNEAQ (reference sequence). V was pared by 5 bases and J by 2 bases, with 7 bases of the junction left unmatched. CDR3 residues: CASSLRTSGDTDTQYF. The CDR3 DNA reads TGTGCCAGCAGCCTACGGACTAGCGGTGACACAGATACGCAGTATTTT.

This clone has more than one count but fewer than ten. The chain links TRBV7-2 to TRBJ1-1; D not certain. CDR3 size: 14 residues. V was trimmed by 2 bases and J by 5 bases, leaving 12 bases between them. Germline values: CDR1 SGHTA, CDR2 FQGNSA. Here the CDR3 reads CASSLSTVWTEAFF. The CDR3 DNA is TGTGCCAGCAGCTTAAGCACGGTTTGGACTGAAGCTTTCTTT.

The rearrangement joins TRBV27 to TRBJ2-2; D remains unclear. The germline gives CDR1 MNHEY, CDR2 SMNVEV (reference sequence). This CDR3 contains 15 residues. The ends were cut back, 6 bases at V and 1 base at J, with 12 bases in the middle. The CDR3 region is CASRPWRMNTGELFF. The CDR3 region has the DNA TGTGCCAGCAGGCCGTGGCGGATGAACACCGGGGAGCTGTTTTTT.

This chain uses TRBV4-1 with TRBJ2-1; possibly TRBD1 for D (6 bases). The CDR3 loop spans 17 amino acids. The V end was cut by 1 base, the J end by 4 bases, with 17 bases between. Germline loops: CDR1 MGHRA, CDR2 YSYEKL. The chain's CDR3 is CASSQAGALTGYNEQFF. The DNA for the CDR3 is TGCGCCAGCAGCCAAGCAGGGGCCCTGACAGGTTACAATGAGCAGTTCTTC.

This clone was recorded only once. The rearrangement joins TRBV4-1 to TRBJ2-7; D might be TRBD1 (5 bases). Germline V gene sequence: CDR1 MGHRA, CDR2 YSYEKL. This CDR3 contains 16 residues. The V and J ends lost 0 bases and 1 base respectively, with 13 bases between them. CDR3 in amino acids: CASSQDSRGMSYEQYF. As DNA, the CDR3 is TGCGCCAGCAGCCAAGATTCAAGGGGCATGTCCTACGAGCAGTACTTC.

V gene TRBV29-1 combines with J gene TRBJ2-1, with D perhaps matching TRBD2 (7 bases). The V end was cut by 8 bases, the J end by 6 bases, with 14 bases between. The CDR3 contains 12 residues. Per germline, CDR1 SQVTM and CDR2 ANQGSEA. CDR3 in DNA: TGCAGCCCCAAAGGGGGGGGCAATGAGCAGTTCTTC. It yields the protein CSPKGGGNEQFF.

The V gene is TRBV27, the J gene TRBJ2-1; tentatively, D is TRBD2 (5 bases). Germline CDR1 reads MNHEY; CDR2 reads SMNVEV (reference sequence). V lost 3 bases and J 10 bases, leaving 22 bases between the germline ends. The CDR3 runs to 16 residues. CDR3 loop: CASSFVGFGSHSEQFF. The CDR3 DNA reads TGTGCCAGCAGTTTCGTCGGGTTTGGGAGTCATTCAGAGCAGTTCTTC.

The rearrangement links TRBV10-3 to TRBJ1-6, with D tentatively TRBD1 (6 bases). V was clipped by 4 bases and J by 6 bases, with 10 bases between them. This CDR3 spans 14 amino acids. The germline V gene encodes CDR1 ENHRY and CDR2 SYGVKD. The CDR3: CAISVQGFNSPLHF. CDR3 nucleotide sequence: TGTGCCATCAGTGTTCAGGGGTTTAATTCACCCCTCCACTTT.

The CDR3 nucleotides are TGTGCCAGCAGCTTGACGGGGGCGGCTGAAGCTTTCTTT. Translating it yields CASSLTGAAEAFF. The chain carries TRBV9 and TRBJ1-1; maybe TRBD1 (6 bases). With 4 bases removed from V and 6 bases from J, the gap between germline ends came to 13 bases. Germline V CDR1 and CDR2: SGDLS, YYNGEE. This CDR3 is 13 amino acids long.

V usage is TRBV19 and J usage is TRBJ2-1, with 13 positions matching TRBD2. The V and J ends lost 5 bases and 7 bases, in that order; junction bases with no gene match: 11. CDR1 is LNHDA, CDR2 SQIVND, per germline (reference sequence). The CDR3 contains 17 residues. CDR3 region: CASSEGTSGGAVNEQFF. The CDR3 DNA sequence: TGTGCCAGTAGTGAGGGAACTAGCGGGGGGGCGGTTAATGAGCAGTTCTTC.

This chain links TRBV28 with TRBJ1-3; D is possibly TRBD1 (5 bases). CDR3 size: 15 residues. CDR1 is MDHEN, CDR2 SYDVKM, per germline. Trimming left V 5 bases short and J 4 bases short, with 15 bases between. The DNA for the CDR3 is TGTGCCAGCAGTCTAAGCCCAGGGTCCGGAAACACCATATATTTT. As protein: CASSLSPGSGNTIYF.

CDR3 DNA sequence: TGTGCCAGCAGCAATTGCGGGTTAAGAAACACTGAAGCTTTCTTT. This sequence encodes CASSNCGLRNTEAFF. V gene TRBV21-1 combines with J gene TRBJ1-1. TRBV21-1 is flagged as a pseudogene. This CDR3 is 15 amino acids long.

V and J are TRBV7-8 and TRBJ2-2, with TRBD1 identical over 8 bases. CDR1 and CDR2 from the germline V gene are SGHVS and FQNEAQ. There are 18 residues in the CDR3. V lost 5 bases to trimming and J lost 1 base; unmatched junction nucleotides: 12. The CDR3 bases are TGTGCCAGCAGCCTACCGGTGCTGGGGACAGGGAACACCGGGGAGCTGTTTTTT. It codes for CASSLPVLGTGNTGELFF.

V gene TRBV9 combines with J gene TRBJ2-3; D call uncertain. Germline lookup yields CDR1 SGDLS and CDR2 YYNGEE. V lost 0 bases to trimming and J lost 5 bases, with 4 bases between them. The CDR3 loop spans 12 amino acids. The CDR3: CASSVGLDTQYF. DNA for the CDR3: TGTGCCAGCAGCGTAGGGCTAGATACGCAGTATTTT.

The chain couples TRBV11-3 to TRBJ2-5; the D call may be TRBD1 or TRBD2 (5 bases each). Trimming cost V 2 bases and J 5 bases, with 18 bases left between them. Germline V lookup: CDR1 SGHNT, CDR2 YENEEA. CDR3 length equals 16 residues. The CDR3 reads CASSLSGTARWETQYF. The DNA of the CDR3 is TGTGCCAGCAGCTTAAGTGGGACGGCGAGGTGGGAGACCCAGTACTTC. The full variable domain, its missing parts supplied by reference TRBV11-3 and TRBJ2-5, is EAGVVQSPRYKIIEKKQPVAFWCNPISGHNTLYWYLQNLGQGPELLIRYENEEAVDDSQLPKDRFSAERLKGVDSTLKIQPAELGDSAVYLCASSLSGTARWETQYFGPGTRLLVL.

This clone was found a few times. This rearrangement joins TRBV11-2 to TRBJ1-1, with 8 bases matching TRBD1. This CDR3 region has 15 residues. V shed 4 bases, J shed 4 bases, and the junction held 8 bases outside the gene matches. Germline loops: CDR1 SGHAT, CDR2 FQNNGV. This CDR3 is CASSSDRAGSTEAFF. The CDR3 DNA sequence: TGTGCCAGCAGCTCGGACAGGGCGGGGAGCACTGAAGCTTTCTTT. The full variable domain, in which reference TRBV11-2 and TRBJ1-1 provide the parts outside the CDR3, is EAGVAQSPRYKIIEKRQSVAFWCNPISGHATLYWYQQILGQGPKLLIQFQNNGVVDDSQLPKDRFSAERLKGVDSTLKIQPAKLEDSAVYLCASSSDRAGSTEAFFGQGTRLTVV.

Here the CDR3 reads CASGLAENTGELFF. DNA for the CDR3: TGTGCCTCGGGACTAGCGGAGAACACCGGGGAGCTGTTTTTT. The genes are TRBV10-3 and TRBJ2-2; 11 nucleotides align to TRBD2. CDR3 length: 14 amino acids. Germline loops: CDR1 ENHRY, CDR2 SYGVKD. Germline trimming cut 11 bases from V and 1 base from J; bases unmatched to any gene: 3.

This chain connects TRBV20-1 to TRBJ1-3, with a weak D call TRBD1 (5 bases). Per germline, CDR1 DFQATT and CDR2 SNEGSKA (reference sequence). With 3 bases removed from V and 8 bases from J, the gap between germline ends came to 8 bases. This CDR3 region has 11 residues. This CDR3 is CSARGDHTIYF. In DNA, the CDR3 is TGCAGTGCTAGGGGGGATCACACCATATATTTT.

The V gene is TRBV11-2, the J gene TRBJ2-7, with D uncertain. Trimming pared 2 bases from V and 4 bases from J, leaving 15 bases between. Germline CDR1 and CDR2: SGHAT and FQNNGV. The CDR3 is 15 residues long. In nucleotides, the CDR3 is TGTGCCAGCAGCTTAAGTAGGAAGGCAGCTTACGAGCAGTACTTC. This translates into CASSLSRKAAYEQYF.

The genes are TRBV2 and TRBJ2-5; D is possibly TRBD2 (5 bases). V was pared by 1 base and J by 4 bases, with 13 bases between. Germline CDR1 is SNHLY and CDR2 is FYNNEI. CDR3 length equals 15 residues. The DNA of the CDR3 is TGTGCCAGCAGTGAAGAGCGGCTAGCTCGAGAGACCCAGTACTTC. Translated: CASSEERLARETQYF.

The chain joins TRBV11-2 to TRBJ1-1, with TRBD1 matching 7 bases. The trim removed 5 bases at V and 2 bases at J, leaving 14 bases unmatched. CDR1 is SGHAT and CDR2 is FQNNGV in the germline V gene. CDR3 length equals 17 residues. The CDR3 bases are TGTGCCAGCAGCCTTTGGCGACAGGGTCGTTTTAACACTGAAGCTTTCTTT. It encodes CASSLWRQGRFNTEAFF.

The chain uses TRBV5-4 and TRBJ1-2; possibly TRBD1 for D (5 bases). The germline CDR1 and CDR2 sequences are SGHNT and YYREEE (reference sequence). Trimming took 4 bases from V and 1 from J, leaving 23 bases between them. The CDR3 is made up of 18 amino acids. DNA of the CDR3: TGTGCCAGCAGCGTTGGGGGAGACATACTCGCTTTTAACTATGGCTACACCTTC. It translates to CASSVGGDILAFNYGYTF. The entire variable domain, with the rest obtained from reference TRBV5-4 and TRBJ1-2, is as follows: ETGVTQSPTHLIKTRGQQVTLRCSSQSGHNTVSWYQQALGQGPQFIFQYYREEENGRGNFPPRFSGLQFPNYSSELNVNALELDDSALYLCASSVGGDILAFNYGYTFGSGTRLTVV.

This clone was counted a single time. The chain recombines TRBV5-1 with TRBJ2-7; tentatively, D is TRBD1 or TRBD2 (5 bases each). The CDR3 has 14 residues. Germline V lookup: CDR1 SGHRS, CDR2 YFSETQ. Between the trimmed V and J ends, which lost 3 bases and 2 bases, there was a span of 12 bases. The CDR3 DNA sequence: TGCGCCAGCAGCTCCGGGACCAGTACCTACGAGCAGTACTTC. This gives the protein CASSSGTSTYEQYF.

This chain connects TRBV3-1 (or the pseudogene TRBV3-2) to TRBJ1-6; D possibly corresponds to TRBD1 (5 bases). V lost 1 base and J 6 bases, leaving 16 bases between the germline ends. This CDR3 region has 17 residues. Looked up from germline, CDR1 is LGHDT and CDR2 is YNNKEL (reference sequence). The CDR3 sequence is CASSQGWGTSSNSPLHF. The CDR3 nucleotides are TGTGCCAGCAGCCAAGGTTGGGGGACGTCGAGTAATTCACCCCTCCACTTT.

The chain has TRBV19 and TRBJ2-1; D possibly corresponds to TRBD1 (6 bases). The CDR3 spans 14 residues. V was shortened by 5 bases and J by 4 bases, with 12 bases between the two germline ends. Germline loops: CDR1 LNHDA, CDR2 SQIVND (reference sequence). CDR3 sequence reads: CASSDGGRYNEQFF. As DNA, the CDR3 is TGTGCCAGTAGTGATGGGGGCAGGTACAATGAGCAGTTCTTC. Based on the CDR3 plus reference TRBV19 and TRBJ2-1, the full variable domain is DGGITQSPKYLFRKEGQNVTLSCEQNLNHDAMYWYRQDPGQGLRLIYYSQIVNDFQKGDIAEGYSVSREKKESFPLTVTSAQKNPTAFYLCASSDGGRYNEQFFGPGTRLTVL.